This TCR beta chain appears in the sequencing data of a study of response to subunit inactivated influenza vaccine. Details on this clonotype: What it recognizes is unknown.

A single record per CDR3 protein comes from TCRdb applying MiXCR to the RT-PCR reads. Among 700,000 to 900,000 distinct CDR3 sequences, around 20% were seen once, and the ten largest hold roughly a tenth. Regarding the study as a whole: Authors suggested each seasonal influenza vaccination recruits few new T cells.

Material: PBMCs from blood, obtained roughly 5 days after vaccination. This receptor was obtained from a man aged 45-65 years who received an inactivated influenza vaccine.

CDR3 protein: CASSPKPSQTQYF. The CDR3 bases are TGTGCCAGCAGCCCAAAACCTAGCCAGACCCAGTACTTC. The J gene is TRBJ2-5, the V gene TRBV7-8; a possible D gene is TRBD2 (5 bases). The CDR3 is 13 amino acids. V was clipped by 5 bases and J by 6 bases, with 13 bases between them. Germline CDR1 SGHVS, CDR2 FQNEAQ.